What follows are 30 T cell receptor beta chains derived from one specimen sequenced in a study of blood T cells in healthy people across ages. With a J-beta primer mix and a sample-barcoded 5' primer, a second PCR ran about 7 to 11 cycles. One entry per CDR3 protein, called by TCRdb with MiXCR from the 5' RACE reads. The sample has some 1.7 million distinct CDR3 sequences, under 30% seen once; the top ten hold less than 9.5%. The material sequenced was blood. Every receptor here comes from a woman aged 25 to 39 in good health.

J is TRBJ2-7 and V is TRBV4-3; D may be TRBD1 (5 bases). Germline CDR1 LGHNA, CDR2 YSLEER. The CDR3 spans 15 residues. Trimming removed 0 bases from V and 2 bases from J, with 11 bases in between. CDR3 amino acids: CASSQDRDGAYEQYF. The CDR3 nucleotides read TGCGCCAGCAGCCAAGACAGGGATGGGGCCTACGAGCAGTACTTC.

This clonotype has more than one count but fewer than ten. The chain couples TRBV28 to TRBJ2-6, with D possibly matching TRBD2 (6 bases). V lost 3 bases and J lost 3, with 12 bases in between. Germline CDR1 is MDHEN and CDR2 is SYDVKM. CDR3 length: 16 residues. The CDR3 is CASSLEGRRGANVLTF. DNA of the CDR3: TGTGCCAGCAGTTTGGAGGGGAGACGTGGGGCCAACGTCCTGACTTTC.

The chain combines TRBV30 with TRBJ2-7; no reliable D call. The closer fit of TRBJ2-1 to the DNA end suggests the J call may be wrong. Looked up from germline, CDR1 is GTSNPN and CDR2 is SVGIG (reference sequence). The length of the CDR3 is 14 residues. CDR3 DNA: TGTGCCTGGAGTCGCTCCGGAGTGTTTAATGAGCAGTTCTTC. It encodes CAWSRSGVFNEQFF.

CDR3 residues: CSARDSGTSGRRSSYEQYF. The CDR3 nucleotides are TGCAGTGCTAGAGACTCCGGGACTAGCGGGAGGCGAAGCTCCTACGAGCAGTACTTC. The J gene is TRBJ2-7, the V gene TRBV20-1; 15 positions match TRBD2. The CDR3 runs 19 residues. The ends lost 0 bases at V and 0 bases at J; junction bases unmatched: 9. From germline, CDR1 is DFQATT and CDR2 SNEGSKA (reference sequence).

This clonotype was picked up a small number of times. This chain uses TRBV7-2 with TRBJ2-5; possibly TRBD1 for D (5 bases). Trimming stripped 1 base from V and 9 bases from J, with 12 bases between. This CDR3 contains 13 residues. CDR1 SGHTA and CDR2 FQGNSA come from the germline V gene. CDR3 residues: CASSLGQSGSQYF. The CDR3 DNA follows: TGTGCCAGCAGCTTAGGACAGTCCGGGTCCCAGTACTTC.

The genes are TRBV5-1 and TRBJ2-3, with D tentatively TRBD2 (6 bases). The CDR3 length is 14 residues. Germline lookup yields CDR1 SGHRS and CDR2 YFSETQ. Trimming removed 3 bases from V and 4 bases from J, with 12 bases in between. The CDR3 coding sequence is TGCGCCAGCAGCTCGGTGGGGGAGGCAGATACGCAGTATTTT. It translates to CASSSVGEADTQYF.

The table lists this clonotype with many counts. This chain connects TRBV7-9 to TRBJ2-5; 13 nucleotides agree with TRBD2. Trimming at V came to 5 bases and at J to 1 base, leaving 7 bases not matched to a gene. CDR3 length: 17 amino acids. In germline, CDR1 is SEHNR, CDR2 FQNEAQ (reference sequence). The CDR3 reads CASSRGLAGAFQETQYF. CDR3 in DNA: TGTGCCAGCAGCCGAGGACTAGCGGGGGCCTTCCAAGAGACCCAGTACTTC.

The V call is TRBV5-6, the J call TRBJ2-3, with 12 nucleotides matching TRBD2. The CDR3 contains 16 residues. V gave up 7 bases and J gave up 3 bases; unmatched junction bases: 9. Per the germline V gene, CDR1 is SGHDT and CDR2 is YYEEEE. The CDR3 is CASSGLAGMETDTQYF. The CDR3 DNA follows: TGTGCCAGCTCCGGACTAGCGGGAATGGAGACAGATACGCAGTATTTT.

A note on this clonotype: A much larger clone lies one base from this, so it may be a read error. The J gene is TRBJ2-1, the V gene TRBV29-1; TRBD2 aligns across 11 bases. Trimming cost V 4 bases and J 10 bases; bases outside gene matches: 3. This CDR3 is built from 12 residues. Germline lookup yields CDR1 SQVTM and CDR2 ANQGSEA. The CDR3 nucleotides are TGCAGCGTTGGACTAGCGGGGCGCGAGCAGTTCTTC. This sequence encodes CSVGLAGREQFF.

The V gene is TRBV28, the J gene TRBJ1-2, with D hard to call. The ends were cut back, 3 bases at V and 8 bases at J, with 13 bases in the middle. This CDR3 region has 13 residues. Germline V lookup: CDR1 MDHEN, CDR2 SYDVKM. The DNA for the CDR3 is TGTGCCAGCAGTTTCCTCCGAACGGGAGGCTACACCTTC. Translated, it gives CASSFLRTGGYTF.

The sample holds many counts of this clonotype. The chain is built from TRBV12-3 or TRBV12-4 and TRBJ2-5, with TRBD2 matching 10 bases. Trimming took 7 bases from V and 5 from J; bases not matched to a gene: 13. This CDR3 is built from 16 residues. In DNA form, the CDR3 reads TGTGCCAGCACCTCGGTTGCTAGCGGGGGAGGGGAGACCCAGTACTTC. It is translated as CASTSVASGGGETQYF.

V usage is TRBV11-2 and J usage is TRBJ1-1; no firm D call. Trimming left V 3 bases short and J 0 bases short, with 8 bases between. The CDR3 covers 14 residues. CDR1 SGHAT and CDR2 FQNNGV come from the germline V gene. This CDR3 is CASSFGIMNTEAFF. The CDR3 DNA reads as TGTGCCAGCAGCTTTGGGATAATGAACACTGAAGCTTTCTTT.

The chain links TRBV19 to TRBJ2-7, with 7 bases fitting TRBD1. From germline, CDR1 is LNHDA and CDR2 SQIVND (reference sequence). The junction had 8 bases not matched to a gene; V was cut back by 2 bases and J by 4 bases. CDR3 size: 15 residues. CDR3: CASSISDGTAYEQYF. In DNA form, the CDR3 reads TGTGCCAGTAGTATATCCGACGGGACAGCTTACGAGCAGTACTTC.

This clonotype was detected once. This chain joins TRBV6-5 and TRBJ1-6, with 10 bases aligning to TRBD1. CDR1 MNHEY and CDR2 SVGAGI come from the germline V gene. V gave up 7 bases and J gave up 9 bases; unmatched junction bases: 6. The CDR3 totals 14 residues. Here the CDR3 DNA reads TGTGCCAGCACCTCCGGGACAGGGGTTTCACCCCTCCACTTT. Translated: CASTSGTGVSPLHF.

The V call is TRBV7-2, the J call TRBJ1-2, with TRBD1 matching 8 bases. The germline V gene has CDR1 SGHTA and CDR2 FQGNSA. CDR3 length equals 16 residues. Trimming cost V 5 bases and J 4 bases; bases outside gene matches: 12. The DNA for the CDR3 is TGTGCCAGCAGCCCACAAACAGGGGGGGACCGCTATGGCTACACCTTC. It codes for CASSPQTGGDRYGYTF.

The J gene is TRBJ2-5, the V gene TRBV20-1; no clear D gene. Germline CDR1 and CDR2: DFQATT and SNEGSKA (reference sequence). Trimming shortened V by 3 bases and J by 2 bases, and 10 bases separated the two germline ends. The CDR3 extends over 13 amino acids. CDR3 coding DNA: TGCAGTGCTAGTGGCAGGCGGCAAGAGACCCAGTACTTC. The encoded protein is CSASGRRQETQYF.

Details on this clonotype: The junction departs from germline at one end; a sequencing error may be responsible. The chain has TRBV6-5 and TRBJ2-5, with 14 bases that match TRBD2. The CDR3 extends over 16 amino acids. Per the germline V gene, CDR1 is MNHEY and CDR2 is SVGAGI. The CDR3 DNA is TGTGCCAGCAGTTTGGGACTAGCGGGGGCCGGAGAGGCCCAGTACTTC. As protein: CASSLGLAGAGEAQYF.

CDR3 sequence reads: CATRHRDSPSAQHF. In DNA, the CDR3 is TGTGCCACCAGGCATCGGGACAGTCCGTCGGCCCAGCATTTT. J is TRBJ1-5 and V is TRBV15; 7 bases align to TRBD1. This CDR3 contains 14 residues. The germline CDR1 and CDR2 sequences are LNHNV and YYDKDF (reference sequence). V lost 6 bases and J lost 11; bases outside the gene matches: 13.

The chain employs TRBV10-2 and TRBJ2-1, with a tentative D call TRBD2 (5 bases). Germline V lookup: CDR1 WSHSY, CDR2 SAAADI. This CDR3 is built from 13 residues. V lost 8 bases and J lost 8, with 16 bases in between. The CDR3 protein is CASAPSSYDEQFF. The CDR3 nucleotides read TGCGCCAGCGCTCCTAGCAGTTATGATGAGCAGTTCTTC.

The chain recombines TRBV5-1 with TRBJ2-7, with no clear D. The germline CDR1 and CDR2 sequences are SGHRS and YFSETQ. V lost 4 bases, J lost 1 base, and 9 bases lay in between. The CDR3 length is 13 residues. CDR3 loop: CASSTDPSYEQYF. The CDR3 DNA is TGCGCCAGCAGCACGGACCCTTCCTACGAGCAGTACTTC.

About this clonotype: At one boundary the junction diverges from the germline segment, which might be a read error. CDR3 sequence (DNA): TGTGCCAGCAGCTGGTCCGGGACAGGGGCCAACGTCCGGACTTTC. Protein sequence: CASSWSGTGANVRTF. The chain uses TRBV11-3 and TRBJ2-6; the match to TRBD1 covers 10 bases. The CDR3 consists of 15 residues. Germline loops: CDR1 SGHNT, CDR2 YENEEA.

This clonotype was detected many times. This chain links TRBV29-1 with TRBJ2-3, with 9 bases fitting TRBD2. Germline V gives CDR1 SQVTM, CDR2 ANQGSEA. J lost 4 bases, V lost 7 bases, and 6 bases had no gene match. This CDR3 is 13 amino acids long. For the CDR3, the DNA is TGCAGCGCCGGGACTAGCAGGGCAGATACGCAGTATTTT. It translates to CSAGTSRADTQYF.

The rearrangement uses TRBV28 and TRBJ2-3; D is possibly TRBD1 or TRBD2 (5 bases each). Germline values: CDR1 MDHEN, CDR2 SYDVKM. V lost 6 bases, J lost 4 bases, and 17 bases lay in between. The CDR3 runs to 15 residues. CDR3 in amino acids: CASRLRHRGADTQYF. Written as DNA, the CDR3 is TGTGCCAGCAGACTCAGACACCGAGGGGCAGATACGCAGTATTTT.

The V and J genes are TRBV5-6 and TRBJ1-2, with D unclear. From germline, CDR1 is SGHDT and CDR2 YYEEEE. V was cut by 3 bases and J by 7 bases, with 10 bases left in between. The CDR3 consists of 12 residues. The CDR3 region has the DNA TGTGCCAGCAGCTACGGTCCAACTGGCTACACCTTC. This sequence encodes CASSYGPTGYTF.

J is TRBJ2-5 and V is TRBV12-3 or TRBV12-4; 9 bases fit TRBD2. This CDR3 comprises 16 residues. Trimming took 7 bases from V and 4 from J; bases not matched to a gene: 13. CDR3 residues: CASTKGGGVWGETQYF. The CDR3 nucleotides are TGTGCCAGCACCAAAGGCGGGGGGGTATGGGGAGAGACCCAGTACTTC.

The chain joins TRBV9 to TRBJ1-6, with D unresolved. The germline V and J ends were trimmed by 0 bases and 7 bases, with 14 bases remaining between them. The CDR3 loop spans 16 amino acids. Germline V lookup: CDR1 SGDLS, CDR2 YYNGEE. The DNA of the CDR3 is TGTGCCAGCAGCGTAGAGGTGGGCGGAAAAAATTCACCCCTCCACTTT. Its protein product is CASSVEVGGKNSPLHF.

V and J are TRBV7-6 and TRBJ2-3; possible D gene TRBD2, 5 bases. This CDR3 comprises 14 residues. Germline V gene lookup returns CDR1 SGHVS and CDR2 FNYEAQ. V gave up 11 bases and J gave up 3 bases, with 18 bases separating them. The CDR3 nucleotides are TGTGCCGGCACCTCTCGAGGGTTAACAGATACGCAGTATTTT. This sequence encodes CAGTSRGLTDTQYF.

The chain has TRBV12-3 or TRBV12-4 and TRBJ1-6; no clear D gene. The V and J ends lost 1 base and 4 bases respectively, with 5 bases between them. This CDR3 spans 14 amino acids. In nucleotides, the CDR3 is TGTGCCAGCAGTTTAGACGGATATAATTCACCCCTCCACTTT. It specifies CASSLDGYNSPLHF.

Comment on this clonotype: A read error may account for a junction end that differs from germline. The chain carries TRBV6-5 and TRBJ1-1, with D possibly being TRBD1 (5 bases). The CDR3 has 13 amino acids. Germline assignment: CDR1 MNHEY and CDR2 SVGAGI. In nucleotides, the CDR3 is TGTGTCAGCAGCGCCAGCAGGGTAGCTGAAGCTTTCTTT. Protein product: CVSSASRVAEAFF.

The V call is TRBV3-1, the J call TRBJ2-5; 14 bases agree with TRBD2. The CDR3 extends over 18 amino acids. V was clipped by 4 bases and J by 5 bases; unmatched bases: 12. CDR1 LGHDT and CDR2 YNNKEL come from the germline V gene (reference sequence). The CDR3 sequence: CASSRETSGRASTETQYF. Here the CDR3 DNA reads TGTGCCAGCAGCCGCGAGACTAGCGGGAGGGCCTCCACGGAGACCCAGTACTTC.